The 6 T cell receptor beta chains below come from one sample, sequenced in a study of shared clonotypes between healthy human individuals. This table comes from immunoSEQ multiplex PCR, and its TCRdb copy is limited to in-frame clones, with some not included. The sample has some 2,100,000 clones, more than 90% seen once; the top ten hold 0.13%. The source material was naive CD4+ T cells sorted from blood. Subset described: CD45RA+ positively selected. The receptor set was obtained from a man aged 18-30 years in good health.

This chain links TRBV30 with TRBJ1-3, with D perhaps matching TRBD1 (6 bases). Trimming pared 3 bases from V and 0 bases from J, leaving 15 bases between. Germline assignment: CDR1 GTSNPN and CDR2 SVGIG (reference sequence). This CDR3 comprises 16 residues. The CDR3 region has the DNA TGTGCCTGGAGGTCCCCCGGGGGCTTCTCTGGAAACACCATATATTTT. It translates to CAWRSPGGFSGNTIYF.

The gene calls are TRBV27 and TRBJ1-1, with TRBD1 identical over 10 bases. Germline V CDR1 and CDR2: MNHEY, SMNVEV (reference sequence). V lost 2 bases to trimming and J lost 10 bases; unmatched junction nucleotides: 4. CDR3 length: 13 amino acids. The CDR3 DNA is TGTGCCAGCAGTTTAGGCGGGACAGGGGTAGCTTTCTTT. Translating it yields CASSLGGTGVAFF.

The CDR3 spells CASSELEWRTLYEQYF. In DNA form, the CDR3 reads TGTGCCAGCAGCGAACTTGAATGGAGGACTTTATACGAGCAGTACTTC. The V gene is TRBV6-1, the J gene TRBJ2-7, with D maybe TRBD2 (5 bases). Germline V gives CDR1 MNHNS, CDR2 SASEGT. The CDR3 length is 16 residues. The V end was cut by 6 bases, the J end by 4 bases, with 22 bases between.

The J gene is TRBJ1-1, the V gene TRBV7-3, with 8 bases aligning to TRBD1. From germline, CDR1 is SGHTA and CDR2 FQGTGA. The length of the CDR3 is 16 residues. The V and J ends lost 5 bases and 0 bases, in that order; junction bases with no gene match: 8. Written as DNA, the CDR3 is TGTGCCAGCAGCCCACGGACAGGGAGGCTGAACACTGAAGCTTTCTTT. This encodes CASSPRTGRLNTEAFF.

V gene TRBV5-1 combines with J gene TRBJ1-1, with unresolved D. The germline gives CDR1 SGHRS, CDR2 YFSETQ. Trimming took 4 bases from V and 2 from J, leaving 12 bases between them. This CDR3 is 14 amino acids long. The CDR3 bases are TGCGCCAGCAGCCCCGAAGGGAGTAACACTGAAGCTTTCTTT. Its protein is CASSPEGSNTEAFF. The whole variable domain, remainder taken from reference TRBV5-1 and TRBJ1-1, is KAGVTQTPRYLIKTRGQQVTLSCSPISGHRSVSWYQQTPGQGLQFLFEYFSETQRNKGNFPGRFSGRQFSNSRSEMNVSTLELGDSALYLCASSPEGSNTEAFFGQGTRLTVV.

The CDR3 reads CASSSRTGVEETQYF. The CDR3 DNA reads TGTGCCAGCAGTTCTCGGACAGGGGTGGAGGAGACCCAGTACTTC. The rearrangement uses TRBV28 and TRBJ2-5, with 9 bases that match TRBD1. This CDR3 is built from 15 residues. Germline values: CDR1 MDHEN, CDR2 SYDVKM. After removal of 4 bases from V and 5 bases from J, the junction contained 8 bases not matched to a gene. Combining the CDR3 with reference TRBV28 and TRBJ2-5 gives the whole variable domain DVKVTQSSRYLVKRTGEKVFLECVQDMDHENMFWYRQDPGLGLRLIYFSYDVKMKEKGDIPEGYSVSREKKERFSLILESASTNQTSMYLCASSSRTGVEETQYFGPGTRLLVL.